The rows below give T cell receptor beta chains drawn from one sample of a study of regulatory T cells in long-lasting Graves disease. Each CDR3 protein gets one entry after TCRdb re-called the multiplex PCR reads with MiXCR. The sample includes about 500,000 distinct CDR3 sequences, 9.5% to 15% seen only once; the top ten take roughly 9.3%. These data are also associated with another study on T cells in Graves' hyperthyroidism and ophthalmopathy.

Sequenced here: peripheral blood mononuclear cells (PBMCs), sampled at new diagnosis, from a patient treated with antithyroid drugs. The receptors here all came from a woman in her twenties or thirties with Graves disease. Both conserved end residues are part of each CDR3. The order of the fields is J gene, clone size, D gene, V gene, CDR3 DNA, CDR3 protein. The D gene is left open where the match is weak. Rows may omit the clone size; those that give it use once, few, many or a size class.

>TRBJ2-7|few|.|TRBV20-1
TGCAGTGCTCATGAGGTGGGAGTTCGGAGCGAGCAGTACTTC
CSAHEVGVRSEQYF
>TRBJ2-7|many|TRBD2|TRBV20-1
TGCAGTGCTAGAGTTAAGCCGGGAGGGGGAGAGCAGTACTTC
CSARVKPGGGEQYF
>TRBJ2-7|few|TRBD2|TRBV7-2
TGTGCCAGCAGCTTAGTAAGACTAGCGGGTTTAATCTCCTACGAGCAGTACTTC
CASSLVRLAGLISYEQYF
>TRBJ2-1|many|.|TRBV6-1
TGTGCCAGCAGTGTGGCGAACTACGACAATGAGCAGTTCTTC
CASSVANYDNEQFF
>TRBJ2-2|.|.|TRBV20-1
TGCAGTGCTTGGACTTTGTCTTCCAGGGAGCTGTTTTTT
CSAWTLSSRELFF
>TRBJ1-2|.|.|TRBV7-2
TGTGCCAGCAGCTTAGCGGAAGGGGCGGGTGGCTACACCTTC
CASSLAEGAGGYTF
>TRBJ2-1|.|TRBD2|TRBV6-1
TGTGCCTCGGGAGGGCAGCGGGCGAATGAGCAGTTCTTC
CASGGQRANEQFF
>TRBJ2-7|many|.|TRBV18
TGTGCCAGCAGTCCCAGTTCATCCTACGAGCAGTACTTC
CASSPSSSYEQYF
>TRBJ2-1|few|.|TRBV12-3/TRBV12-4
TGTGCCAGCAGTTTAAAGGGGGTTCATGAGCAGTTCTTC
CASSLKGVHEQFF
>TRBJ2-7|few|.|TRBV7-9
TGTGCCAGCAGCTCGATTTCGGGGGACACTGGCTCCTACGAGCAGTACTTC
CASSSISGDTGSYEQYF
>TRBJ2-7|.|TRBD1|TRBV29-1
TGCAGCGTTTGGGGACAGGAAGTTTCCTACGAGCAGTACTTC
CSVWGQEVSYEQYF
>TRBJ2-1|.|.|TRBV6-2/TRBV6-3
TGTGCCAGCAGTTCACCGGGAGAGTCCTACAATGAGCAGTTCTTC
CASSSPGESYNEQFF
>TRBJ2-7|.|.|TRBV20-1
TGCAGTGCTAGAAAGGCCTACGAGCAGTACTTC
CSARKAYEQYF
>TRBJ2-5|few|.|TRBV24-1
TGTGCCACCAGTGACCCCGGCCAAGAGATCCAGTACTTC
CATSDPGQEIQYF
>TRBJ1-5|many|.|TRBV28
TGTGCCAGCAGTTTTGGGGGAACGCTGCGTCAGCCCCAGCATTTT
CASSFGGTLRQPQHF
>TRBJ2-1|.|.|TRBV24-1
TGTGCCACCAGTGATTTCGGCGGCTTGGCGGATGAGCAGTTCTTC
CATSDFGGLADEQFF
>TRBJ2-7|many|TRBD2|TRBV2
TGTGCCAGCAGCCTACTAGCGAGAACCTACGAGCAGTACTTC
CASSLLARTYEQYF
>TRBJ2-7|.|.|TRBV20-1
TGCAGTGCTAGAGAGGGCCGGGGCCCCTACGAGCAGTACTTC
CSAREGRGPYEQYF
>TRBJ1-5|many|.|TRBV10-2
TGCGCCACTCGGCGGGGGGTAGGTCAGCCCCAGCATTTT
CATRRGVGQPQHF
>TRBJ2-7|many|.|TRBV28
TGTGCCAGCAGGGATGAGGGCCCCCTCTCCTACGAGCAGTACTTC
CASRDEGPLSYEQYF
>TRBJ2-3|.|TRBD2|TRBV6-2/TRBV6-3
TGTGCCAGCAGATCCACCCCCCGACTAGCGGGAGTGACAGATACGCAGTATTTT
CASRSTPRLAGVTDTQYF
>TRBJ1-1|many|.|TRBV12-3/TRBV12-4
TGTGCCAGCAGTTCGAATGGGGAAACTGAAGCTTTCTTT
CASSSNGETEAFF
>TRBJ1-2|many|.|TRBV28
TGTGCCAGTGGAACAGGGACCCTCTATGGCTACACCTTC
CASGTGTLYGYTF
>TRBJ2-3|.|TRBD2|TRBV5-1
TGCGCCAGCAGGTTGGGGGGACTAGCGGGAGGCGACACAGATACGCAGTATTTT
CASRLGGLAGGDTDTQYF
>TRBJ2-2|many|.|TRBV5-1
TGCGCCAGCAGCTTTAAGGAAGACGGGGAGCTGTTTTTT
CASSFKEDGELFF
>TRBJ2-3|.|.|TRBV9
TGTGCCAGCAGCGACGACAGGTCCCGCACAGATACGCAGTATTTT
CASSDDRSRTDTQYF
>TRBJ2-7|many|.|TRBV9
TGTGCCAGCAGCACTGGGCAGGGTCGCTACGAGCAGTACTTC
CASSTGQGRYEQYF
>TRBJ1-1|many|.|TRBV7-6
TGTGCCAGCAGCTCCCAGGGCCGTAAAGCTTTCTTT
CASSSQGRKAFF
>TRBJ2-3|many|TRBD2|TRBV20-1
TGCAGTGCTACCGGCGTGACTAGCGGGAGGGATACGCAGTATTTT
CSATGVTSGRDTQYF